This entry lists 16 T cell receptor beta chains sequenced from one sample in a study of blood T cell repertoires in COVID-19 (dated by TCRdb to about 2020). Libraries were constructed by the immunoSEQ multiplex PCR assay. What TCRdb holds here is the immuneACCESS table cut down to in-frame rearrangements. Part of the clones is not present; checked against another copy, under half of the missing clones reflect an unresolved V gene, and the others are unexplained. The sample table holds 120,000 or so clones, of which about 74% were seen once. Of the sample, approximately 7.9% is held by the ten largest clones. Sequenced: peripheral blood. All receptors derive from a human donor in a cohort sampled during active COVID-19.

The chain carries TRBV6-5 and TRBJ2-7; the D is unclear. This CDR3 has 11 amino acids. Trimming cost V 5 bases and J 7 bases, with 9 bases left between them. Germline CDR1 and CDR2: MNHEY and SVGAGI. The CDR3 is CASSTQEEQYF. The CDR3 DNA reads TGTGCCAGCAGTACCCAGGAAGAGCAGTACTTC.

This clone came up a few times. CDR3 bases: TGTGCCAGCAGCTTGGTTCAGGCGGGCACTGAAGCTTTCTTT. Residues: CASSLVQAGTEAFF. The chain links TRBV5-4 to TRBJ1-1; no clear D gene. The V gene's germline CDR1 is SGHNT and CDR2 YYREEE (reference sequence). The length of the CDR3 is 14 residues. Trimming removed 0 bases at V and 4 bases at J, with 10 bases between.

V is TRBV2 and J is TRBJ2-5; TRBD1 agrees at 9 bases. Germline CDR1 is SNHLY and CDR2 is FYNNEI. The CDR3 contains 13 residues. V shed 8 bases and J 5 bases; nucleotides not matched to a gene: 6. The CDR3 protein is CASRDRGMETQYF. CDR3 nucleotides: TGTGCCAGCCGCGACAGGGGGATGGAGACCCAGTACTTC.

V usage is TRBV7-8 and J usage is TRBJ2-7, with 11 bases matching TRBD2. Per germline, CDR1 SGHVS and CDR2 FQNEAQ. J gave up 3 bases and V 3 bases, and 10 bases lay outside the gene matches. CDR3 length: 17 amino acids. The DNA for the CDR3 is TGTGCCAGCAGCTTTTCCGGGACTAGCGGTATTCACTACGAGCAGTACTTC. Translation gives CASSFSGTSGIHYEQYF. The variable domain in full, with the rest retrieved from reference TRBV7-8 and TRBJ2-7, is GAGVSQSPRYKVAKRGQDVALRCDPISGHVSLFWYQQALGQGPEFLTYFQNEAQLDKSGLPSDRFFAERPEGSVSTLKIQRTQQEDSAVYLCASSFSGTSGIHYEQYFGPGTRLTVT.

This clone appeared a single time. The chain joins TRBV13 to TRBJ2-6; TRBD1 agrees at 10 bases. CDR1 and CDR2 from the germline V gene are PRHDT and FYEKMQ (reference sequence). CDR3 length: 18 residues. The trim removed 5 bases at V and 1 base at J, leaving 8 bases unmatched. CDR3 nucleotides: TGTGCCAGCAGCGGGACCGGGACAGGGGATTCTGGGGCCAACGTCCTGACTTTC. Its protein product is CASSGTGTGDSGANVLTF.

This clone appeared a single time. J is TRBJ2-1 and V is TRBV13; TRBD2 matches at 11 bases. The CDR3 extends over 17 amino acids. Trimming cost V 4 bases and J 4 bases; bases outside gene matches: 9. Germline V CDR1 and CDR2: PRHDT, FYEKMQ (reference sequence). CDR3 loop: CASSSGLAGLEYNEQFF. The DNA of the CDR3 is TGTGCCAGCAGCTCTGGACTAGCGGGCCTTGAATACAATGAGCAGTTCTTC.

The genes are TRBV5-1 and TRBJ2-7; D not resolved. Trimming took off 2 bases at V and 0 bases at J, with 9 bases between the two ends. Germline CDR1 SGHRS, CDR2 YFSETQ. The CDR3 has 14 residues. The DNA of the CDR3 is TGCGCCAGCAGCTTCGGAGTTGGCTCCTACGAGCAGTACTTC. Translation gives CASSFGVGSYEQYF.

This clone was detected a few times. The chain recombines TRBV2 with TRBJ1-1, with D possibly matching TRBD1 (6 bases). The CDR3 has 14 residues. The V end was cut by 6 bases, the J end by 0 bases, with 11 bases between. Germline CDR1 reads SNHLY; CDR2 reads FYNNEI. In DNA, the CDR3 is TGTGCCAGCAGATGGACAGCCATGAACACTGAAGCTTTCTTT. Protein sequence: CASRWTAMNTEAFF.

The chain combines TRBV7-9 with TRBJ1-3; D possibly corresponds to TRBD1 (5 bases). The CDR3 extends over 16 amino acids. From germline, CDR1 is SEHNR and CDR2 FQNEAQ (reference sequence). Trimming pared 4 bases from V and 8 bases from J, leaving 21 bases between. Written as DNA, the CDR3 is TGTGCCAGCAGCTCCCTTGGGGCGAGCCGGAGTGACACCATATATTTT. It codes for CASSSLGASRSDTIYF.

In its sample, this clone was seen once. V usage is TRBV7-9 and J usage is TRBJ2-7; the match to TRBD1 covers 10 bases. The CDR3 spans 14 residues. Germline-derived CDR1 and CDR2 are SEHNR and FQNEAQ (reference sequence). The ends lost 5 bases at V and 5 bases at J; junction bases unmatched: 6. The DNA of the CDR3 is TGTGCCAGCAGCCCTTGGGACAGGGGAAACGAGCAGTACTTC. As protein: CASSPWDRGNEQYF.

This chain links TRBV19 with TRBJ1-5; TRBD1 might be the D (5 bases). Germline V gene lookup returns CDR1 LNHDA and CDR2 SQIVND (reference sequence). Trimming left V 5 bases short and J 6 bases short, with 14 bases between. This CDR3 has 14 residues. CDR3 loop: CASSLLSRGQPQHF. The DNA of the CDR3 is TGTGCCAGTAGTCTTCTCAGTAGGGGTCAGCCCCAGCATTTT.

The CDR3 DNA is TGTGCCAGCAGCCATGAGGGAGAACCATCCTACGAGCAGTACTTC. Protein sequence: CASSHEGEPSYEQYF. This rearrangement joins TRBV14 to TRBJ2-7; possible D gene TRBD2, 5 bases. V dropped 3 bases and J dropped 1 base, with 13 bases sitting between them. The CDR3 covers 15 residues. The germline V gene has CDR1 SGHDN and CDR2 FVKESK.

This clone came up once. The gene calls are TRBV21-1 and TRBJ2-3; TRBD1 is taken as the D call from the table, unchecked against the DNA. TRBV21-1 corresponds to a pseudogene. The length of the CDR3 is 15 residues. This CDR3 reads CASSRAGVIADTQYF. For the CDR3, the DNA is TGTGCCAGCAGCAGGGCAGGGGTTATCGCAGATACGCAGTATTTT.

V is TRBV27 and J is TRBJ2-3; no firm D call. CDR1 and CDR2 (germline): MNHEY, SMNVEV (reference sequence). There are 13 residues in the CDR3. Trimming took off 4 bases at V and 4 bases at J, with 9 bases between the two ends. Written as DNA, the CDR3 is TGTGCCAGCAGTTCGGTCTTTCCAGATACGCAGTATTTT. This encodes CASSSVFPDTQYF.

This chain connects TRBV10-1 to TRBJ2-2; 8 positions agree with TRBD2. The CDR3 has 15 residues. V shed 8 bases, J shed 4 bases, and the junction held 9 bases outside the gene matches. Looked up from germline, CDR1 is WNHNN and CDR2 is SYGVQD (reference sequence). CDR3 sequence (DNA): TGCGCCAGCCCTCGGACTAGCAAATGCACCGGGGAGCTGTTTTTT. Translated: CASPRTSKCTGELFF.

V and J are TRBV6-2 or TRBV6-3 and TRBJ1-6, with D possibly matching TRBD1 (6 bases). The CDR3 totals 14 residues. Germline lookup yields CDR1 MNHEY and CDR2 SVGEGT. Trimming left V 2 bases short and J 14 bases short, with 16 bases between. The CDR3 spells CASSYGGGGGTLHF. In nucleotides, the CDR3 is TGTGCCAGCAGTTACGGAGGGGGGGGAGGCACCCTCCACTTT.